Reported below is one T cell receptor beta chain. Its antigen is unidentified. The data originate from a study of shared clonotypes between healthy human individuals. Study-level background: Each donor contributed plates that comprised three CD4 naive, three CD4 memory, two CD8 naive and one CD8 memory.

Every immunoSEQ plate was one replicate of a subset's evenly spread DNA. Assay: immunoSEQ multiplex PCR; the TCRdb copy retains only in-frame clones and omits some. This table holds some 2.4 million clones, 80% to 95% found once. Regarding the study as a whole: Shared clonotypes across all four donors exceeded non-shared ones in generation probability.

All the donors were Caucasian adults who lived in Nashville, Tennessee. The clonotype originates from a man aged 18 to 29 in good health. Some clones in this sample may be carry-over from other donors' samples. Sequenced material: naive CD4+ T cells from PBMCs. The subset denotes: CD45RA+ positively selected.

The chain's CDR3 is CASSLGLAGALEQYF. DNA of the CDR3: TGTGCCAGCTCATTGGGACTAGCGGGAGCGCTCGAGCAGTACTTC. The genes are TRBV18 and TRBJ2-7; 14 bases fit TRBD2. The CDR3 has 15 amino acids. In germline, CDR1 is KGHSH, CDR2 LQKENI. The junction had 6 bases not matched to a gene; V was cut back by 5 bases and J by 6 bases. Full variable domain (missing parts from reference TRBV18 and TRBJ2-7): NAGVMQNPRHLVRRRGQEARLRCSPMKGHSHVYWYRQLPEEGLKFMVYLQKENIIDESGMPKERFSAEFPKEGPSILRIQQVVRGDSAAYFCASSLGLAGALEQYFGPGTRLTVT.